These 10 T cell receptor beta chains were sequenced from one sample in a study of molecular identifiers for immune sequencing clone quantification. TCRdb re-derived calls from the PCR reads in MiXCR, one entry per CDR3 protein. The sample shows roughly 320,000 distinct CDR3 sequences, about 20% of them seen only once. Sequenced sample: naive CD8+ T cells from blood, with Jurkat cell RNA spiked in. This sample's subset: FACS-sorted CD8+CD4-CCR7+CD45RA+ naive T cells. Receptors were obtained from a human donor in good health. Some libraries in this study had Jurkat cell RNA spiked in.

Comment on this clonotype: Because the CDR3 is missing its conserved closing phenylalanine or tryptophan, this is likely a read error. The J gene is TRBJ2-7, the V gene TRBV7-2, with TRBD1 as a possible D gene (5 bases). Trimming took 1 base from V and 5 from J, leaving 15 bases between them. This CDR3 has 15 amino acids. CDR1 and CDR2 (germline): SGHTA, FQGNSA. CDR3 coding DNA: TGTGCCAGCAGCTTAGGCTCGGACAATCTTGACGAGCAGTACTAC. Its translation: CASSLGSDNLDEQYY.

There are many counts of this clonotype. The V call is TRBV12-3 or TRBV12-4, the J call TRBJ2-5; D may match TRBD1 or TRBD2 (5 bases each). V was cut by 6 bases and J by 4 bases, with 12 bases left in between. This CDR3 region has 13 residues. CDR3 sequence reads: CASSPQGRETQYF. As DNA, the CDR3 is TGTGCCAGCAGCCCGCAGGGACGAGAGACCCAGTACTTC.

The chain's CDR3 is CASRTRDKGADTQYF. In DNA form, the CDR3 reads TGTGCCAGCAGAACACGGGACAAGGGGGCAGATACGCAGTATTTT. This chain joins TRBV27 and TRBJ2-3; TRBD1 is a possible D gene (6 bases). The CDR3 has 15 residues. V lost 6 bases to trimming and J lost 4 bases, with 17 bases between them. Per the germline V gene, CDR1 is MNHEY and CDR2 is SMNVEV (reference sequence).

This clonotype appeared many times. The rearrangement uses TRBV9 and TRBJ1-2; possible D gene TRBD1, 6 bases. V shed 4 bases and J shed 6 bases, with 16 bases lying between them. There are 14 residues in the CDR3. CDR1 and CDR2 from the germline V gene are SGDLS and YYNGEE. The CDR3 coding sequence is TGTGCCAGCAGCTCACAGGGACTCCTCCATGGCTACACCTTC. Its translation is CASSSQGLLHGYTF.

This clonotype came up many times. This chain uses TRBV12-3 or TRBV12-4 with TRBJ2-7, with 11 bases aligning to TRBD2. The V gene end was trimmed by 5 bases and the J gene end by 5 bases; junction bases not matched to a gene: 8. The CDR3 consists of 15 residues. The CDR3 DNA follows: TGTGCCAGCAGTGAAACTAGCGGGGGAGGCAACGAGCAGTACTTC. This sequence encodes CASSETSGGGNEQYF.

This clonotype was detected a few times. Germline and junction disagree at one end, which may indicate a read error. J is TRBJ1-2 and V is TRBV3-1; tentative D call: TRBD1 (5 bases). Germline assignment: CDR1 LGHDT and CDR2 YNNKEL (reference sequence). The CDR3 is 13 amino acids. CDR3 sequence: CASSQKWVDSISF. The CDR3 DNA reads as TGTGCCAGCAGCCAGAAGTGGGTCGACAGCATCTCCTTC.

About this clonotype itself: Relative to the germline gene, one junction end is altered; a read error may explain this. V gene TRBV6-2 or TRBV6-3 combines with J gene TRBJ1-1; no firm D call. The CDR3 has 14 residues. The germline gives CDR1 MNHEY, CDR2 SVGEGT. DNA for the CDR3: TGTGCCAGCAGCATTCTGGAGATGAACACTGAAGCTCTCTTT. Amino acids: CASSILEMNTEALF.

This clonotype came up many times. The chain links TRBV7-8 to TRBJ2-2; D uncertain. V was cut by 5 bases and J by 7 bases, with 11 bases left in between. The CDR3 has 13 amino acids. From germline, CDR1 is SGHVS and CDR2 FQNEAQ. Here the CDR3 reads CASSAGVGGELFF. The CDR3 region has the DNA TGTGCCAGCAGCGCAGGCGTCGGCGGGGAGCTGTTTTTT.

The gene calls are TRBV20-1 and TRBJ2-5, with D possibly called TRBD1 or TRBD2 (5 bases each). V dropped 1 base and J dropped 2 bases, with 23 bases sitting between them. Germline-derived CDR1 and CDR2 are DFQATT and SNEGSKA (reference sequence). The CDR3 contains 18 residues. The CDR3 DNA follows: TGCAGTGCTAGAGTCCGGGGCTTAACCGCAGGCAATCAAGAGACCCAGTACTTC. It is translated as CSARVRGLTAGNQETQYF.

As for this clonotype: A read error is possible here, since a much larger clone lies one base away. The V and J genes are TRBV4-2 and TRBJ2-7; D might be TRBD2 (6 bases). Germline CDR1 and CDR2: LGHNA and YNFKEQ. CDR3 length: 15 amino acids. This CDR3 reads CAGSPSDIGDYEQYF. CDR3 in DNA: TGTGCCGGCAGCCCTAGCGATATCGGGGACTACGAGCAGTACTTC.